Sequencing of this TCR beta chain was carried out in a study of Ad26.COV2.S vaccination and SARS-CoV-2 variants. As for the study in general: Into the muscle, Ad26.COV2.S was dosed once or twice, 56 days apart.

Treatment indicated: some 20 received Ad26.COV2.S at low or high dose, single or two shots; roughly five received placebo; per-sample allocation not given. Material that was analyzed had been drawn on day 63 after the first vaccine or placebo injection. An adult donor aged 18-55 years was enrolled in Boston. Using immunoSEQ multiplex PCR, the repertoire was profiled, and TCRdb retains in-frame clones only, with some absent. This sample has some 320,000 clones, with approximately 86% found just once. The CDR3 spans 13 residues. Trimming cost V 5 bases and J 6 bases; bases outside gene matches: 7. Germline assignment: CDR1 LNHDA and CDR2 SQIVND (reference sequence).

The receptor comes from a person aged 18-60 years who received the Ad26.COV2.S COVID-19 vaccine or a placebo. The chain employs TRBV19 and TRBJ2-7; the match to TRBD1 covers 7 bases. The sequencing here drew on peripheral blood, taken in a trial of Ad26.COV2.S vaccine versus placebo. DNA of the CDR3: TGTGCCAGTAGTGCCGGGACAGCGACCGAGCAGTACTTC. Translated, it gives CASSAGTATEQYF.